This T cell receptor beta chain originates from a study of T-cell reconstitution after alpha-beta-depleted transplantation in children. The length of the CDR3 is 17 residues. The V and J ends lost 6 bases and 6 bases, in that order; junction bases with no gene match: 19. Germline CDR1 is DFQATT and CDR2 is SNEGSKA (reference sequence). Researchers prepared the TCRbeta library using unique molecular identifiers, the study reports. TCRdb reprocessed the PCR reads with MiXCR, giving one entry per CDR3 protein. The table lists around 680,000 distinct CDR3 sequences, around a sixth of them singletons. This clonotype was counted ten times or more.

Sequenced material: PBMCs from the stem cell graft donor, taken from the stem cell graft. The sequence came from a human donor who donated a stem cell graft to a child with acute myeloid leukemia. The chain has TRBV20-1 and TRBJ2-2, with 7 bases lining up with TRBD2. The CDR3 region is CSANRGGLAESAGELFF. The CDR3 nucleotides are TGCAGTGCAAACCGGGGAGGGCTAGCGGAGAGCGCCGGGGAGCTGTTTTTT.